A selection of T cell receptor beta chains follows, all from one sample in a study of T cell repertoires in ileal Crohn's disease. The assay was immunoSEQ multiplex PCR, and TCRdb's table has in-frame clones only and misses some. The data contain about 7,200 clones, around four fifths of them singletons. Material for sequencing was ileal tissue. The receptor source for this set is an adult with Crohn's disease. Both conserved end residues are part of each CDR3. A D gene is named only where the DNA matches it firmly. Some rows have no size entry. The others give once, few or many, or a class for an expanded clone.

D,J,size,V,CDR3,DNA
-,TRBJ1-6,-,TRBV6-1,CASSEDEGSNSPLHF,TGTGCCAGCAGTGAAGATGAGGGAAGCAATTCACCCCTCCACTTT
-,TRBJ2-2,-,TRBV10-2,CASSELRQQNTGELFF,TGCGCCAGCAGTGAACTCCGACAGCAGAACACCGGGGAGCTGTTTTTT
-,TRBJ1-1,-,TRBV5-1,CASSLRGIANTEAFF,TGCGCCAGCAGCTTACGAGGAATAGCGAACACTGAAGCTTTCTTT
TRBD2,TRBJ2-3,-,TRBV19,CASSPLAGEGTDTQYF,TGTGCCAGTAGTCCTCTAGCGGGAGAGGGCACAGATACGCAGTATTTT
-,TRBJ2-2,-,TRBV5-1,CASSLAAAVNTGELFF,TGCGCCAGCAGCTTGGCCGCAGCGGTTAACACCGGGGAGCTGTTTTTT
TRBD1,TRBJ2-7,-,TRBV20-1,CSAREDREQYF,TGCAGTGCTAGAGAGGACAGGGAGCAGTACTTC
-,TRBJ1-6,-,TRBV5-8,CASSLDRLNSPLHF,TGTGCCAGCAGCTTGGACAGACTTAATTCACCCCTCCACTTT
-,TRBJ2-1,-,TRBV11-3,CASSPGPLTNEQFF,TGTGCCAGCAGCCCGGGCCCCCTTACGAATGAGCAGTTCTTC
TRBD2,TRBJ2-5,-,TRBV19,CASSTRSGRAETQYF,TGTGCCAGTAGTACCCGTAGCGGGAGGGCCGAGACCCAGTACTTC
TRBD2,TRBJ2-7,-,TRBV4-1,CASSQASIAGGHYEQYF,TGCGCCAGCAGCCAAGCCTCCATAGCGGGAGGGCATTACGAGCAGTACTTC
-,TRBJ2-1,-,TRBV2,CASSEFRGDEQFF,TGTGCCAGCAGTGAATTTAGAGGCGATGAGCAGTTCTTC
-,TRBJ2-6,-,TRBV19,CASSGVLSGANVLTF,TGTGCCAGTAGTGGGGTACTCTCTGGGGCCAACGTCCTGACTTTC
TRBD1,TRBJ2-1,-,TRBV29-1,CSAGTGASYNEQFF,TGCAGCGCTGGGACAGGGGCTTCCTACAATGAGCAGTTCTTC
-,TRBJ1-2,-,TRBV29-1,CSVGAGNNYGYTF,TGCAGCGTTGGGGCAGGAAACAACTATGGCTACACCTTC
TRBD1,TRBJ1-2,once,TRBV10-3,CASHYGTGDGYGYTF,TGTGCCTCCCATTATGGGACAGGGGACGGCTATGGCTACACCTTC
-,TRBJ2-3,-,TRBV5-1,CASSPGASITDTQYF,TGCGCCAGCAGCCCAGGGGCTAGTATCACAGATACGCAGTATTTT
-,TRBJ1-1,few,TRBV27,CASSQNPDRRNTEAFF,TGTGCCAGCAGTCAAAACCCCGACAGGCGGAACACTGAAGCTTTCTTT
-,TRBJ2-7,-,TRBV2,CASRRGGQGKNEQYF,TGTGCCAGCAGGCGGGGGGGACAGGGTAAGAACGAGCAGTACTTC
-,TRBJ2-3,-,TRBV30,CAWSLTLDTQYF,TGTGCCTGGAGTCTAACCTTGGATACGCAGTATTTT
-,TRBJ1-6,-,TRBV30,CAWSKLATYNSPLHF,TGTGCCTGGAGTAAGTTGGCTACATATAATTCACCCCTCCACTTT
-,TRBJ1-1,few,TRBV6-4,CASSDRDNTEAFF,TGTGCCAGCAGTGACCGGGACAACACTGAAGCTTTCTTT
-,TRBJ1-2,-,TRBV27,CASSLQASYGYTF,TGTGCCAGCAGCCTACAGGCCTCCTATGGCTACACCTTC
-,TRBJ2-5,once,TRBV25-1,CASSGGGSGVQETQYF,TGTGCCAGCAGTGGGGGGGGTTCAGGGGTACAAGAGACCCAGTACTTC
-,TRBJ1-6,-,TRBV19,CASSMGPGGNSPLHF,TGTGCCAGTAGTATGGGTCCAGGCGGTAATTCACCCCTCCACTTT
TRBD1,TRBJ1-1,-,TRBV18,CASSPRQGEAFF,TGTGCCAGCTCACCTAGACAGGGAGAAGCTTTCTTT
-,TRBJ2-1,-,TRBV7-2,CASSSGFNEQFF,TGTGCCAGCAGCTCCGGCTTTAATGAGCAGTTCTTC
TRBD1,TRBJ1-2,few,TRBV6-9,CASSYFPTGKRGYTF,TGTGCCAGCAGTTATTTCCCGACAGGGAAGCGCGGCTACACCTTC
-,TRBJ1-5,-,TRBV21-1,CASSKGQPQHF,TGTGCCAGCAGCAAGGGTCAGCCCCAGCATTTT
TRBD1,TRBJ2-1,-,TRBV13,CASSRDPGQGEEYEQFF,TGTGCCAGCAGCCGCGATCCGGGACAGGGAGAAGAGTATGAGCAGTTCTTC
-,TRBJ2-3,-,TRBV7-3,CASSLIGDTQYF,TGTGCCAGCAGCTTAATCGGAGATACGCAGTATTTT
-,TRBJ2-7,-,TRBV5-4,CASSPTSLNEQYF,TGTGCCAGCAGCCCGACTAGTTTGAACGAGCAGTACTTC
-,TRBJ2-5,-,TRBV11-2,CASSATGTQYF,TGTGCCAGCAGCGCAACGGGGACCCAGTACTTC
TRBD1,TRBJ1-5,-,TRBV6-6,CASNAGTGGSQPQHF,TGTGCCAGCAATGCCGGGACAGGGGGTAGTCAGCCCCAGCATTTT
-,TRBJ2-1,once,TRBV5-1,CASRGGGYNEQFF,TGCGCCAGCAGGGGTGGGGGGTACAATGAGCAGTTCTTC
TRBD2,TRBJ2-1,-,TRBV5-1,CASSLQTSGSTNEQFF,TGCGCCAGCAGCTTACAAACTAGCGGGAGCACAAATGAGCAGTTCTTC
-,TRBJ1-1,-,TRBV6-1,CASSEARATTEAFF,TGTGCCAGCAGTGAAGCGAGGGCAACCACTGAAGCTTTCTTT
TRBD1,TRBJ1-2,-,TRBV6-1,CASSEEGGGSYGYTF,TGTGCCAGCAGTGAAGAAGGAGGGGGCAGCTATGGCTACACCTTC
TRBD2,TRBJ2-2,-,TRBV5-4,CASSAGLAGGYNTGELFF,TGTGCCAGCAGCGCCGGACTAGCGGGGGGTTATAACACCGGGGAGCTGTTTTTT
TRBD2,TRBJ2-1,-,TRBV5-1,CASSFFPSGGGNNEQFF,TGCGCCAGCAGCTTCTTCCCTTCTGGCGGGGGGAACAATGAGCAGTTCTTC
-,TRBJ2-1,-,TRBV9,CASSAPDRIEQFF,TGTGCCAGCAGCGCCCCCGACAGGATAGAGCAGTTCTTC
TRBD1,TRBJ2-1,-,TRBV7-9,CASSEPGQTRSDEQFF,TGTGCCAGCAGCGAGCCGGGACAGACCCGTTCGGATGAGCAGTTCTTC
-,TRBJ2-7,once,TRBV19,CASSLRAGPYEQYF,TGTGCCAGTAGTTTAAGGGCGGGCCCCTACGAGCAGTACTTC
-,TRBJ1-4,-,TRBV28,CASSLLGGGYNEKLFF,TGTGCCAGCAGTTTATTAGGAGGCGGATATAATGAAAAACTGTTTTTT
-,TRBJ1-5,-,TRBV5-6,CASTSGAWNQPQHF,TGTGCCAGCACCTCGGGCGCTTGGAATCAGCCCCAGCATTTT
-,TRBJ1-2,-,TRBV27,CASSSGIRYTF,TGTGCCAGCAGTTCAGGAATTCGCTACACCTTC
-,TRBJ1-2,-,TRBV19,CASSREGRGYTF,TGTGCCAGTAGTAGGGAGGGGCGAGGCTACACCTTC
-,TRBJ1-2,-,TRBV6-1,CASSELRVRNYGYTF,TGTGCCAGCAGTGAATTGAGGGTTAGAAACTATGGCTACACCTTC
TRBD1,TRBJ1-2,-,TRBV6-4,CASSPGQQNYGYTF,TGTGCCAGTAGTCCGGGACAGCAAAACTATGGCTACACCTTC